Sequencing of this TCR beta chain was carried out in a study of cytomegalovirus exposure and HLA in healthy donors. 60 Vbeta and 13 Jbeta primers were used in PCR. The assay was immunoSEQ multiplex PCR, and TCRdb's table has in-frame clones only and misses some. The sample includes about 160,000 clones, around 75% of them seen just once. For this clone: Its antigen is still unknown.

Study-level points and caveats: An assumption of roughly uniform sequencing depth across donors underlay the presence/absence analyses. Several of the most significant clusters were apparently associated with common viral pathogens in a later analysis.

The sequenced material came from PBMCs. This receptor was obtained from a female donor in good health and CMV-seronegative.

The CDR3 loop reads CASRFGGFEQYF. Here the CDR3 DNA reads TGTGCAAGTCGCTTTGGGGGGTTCGAGCAGTACTTC. This chain uses TRBV12-2 with TRBJ2-7; the table's TRBD2 call for D was not verified on the DNA. TRBV12-2 is reported as a pseudogene. CDR3 length equals 12 residues.